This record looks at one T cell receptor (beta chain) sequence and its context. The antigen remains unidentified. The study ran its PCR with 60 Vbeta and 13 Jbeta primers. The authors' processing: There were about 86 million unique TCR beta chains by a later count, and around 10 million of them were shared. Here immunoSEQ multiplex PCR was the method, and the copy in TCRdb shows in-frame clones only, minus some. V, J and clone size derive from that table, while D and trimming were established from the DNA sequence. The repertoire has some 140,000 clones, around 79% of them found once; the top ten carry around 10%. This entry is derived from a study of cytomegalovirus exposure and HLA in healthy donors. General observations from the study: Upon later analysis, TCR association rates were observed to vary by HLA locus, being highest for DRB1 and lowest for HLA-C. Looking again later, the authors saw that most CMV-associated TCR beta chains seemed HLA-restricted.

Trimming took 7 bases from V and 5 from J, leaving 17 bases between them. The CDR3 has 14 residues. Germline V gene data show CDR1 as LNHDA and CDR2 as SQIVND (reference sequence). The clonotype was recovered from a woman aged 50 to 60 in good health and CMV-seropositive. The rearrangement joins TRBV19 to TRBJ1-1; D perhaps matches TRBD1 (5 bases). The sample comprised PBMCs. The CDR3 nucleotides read TGTGCCAGTATGGGGGGACGAGGAGATACTGAAGCTTTCTTT. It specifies CASMGGRGDTEAFF.